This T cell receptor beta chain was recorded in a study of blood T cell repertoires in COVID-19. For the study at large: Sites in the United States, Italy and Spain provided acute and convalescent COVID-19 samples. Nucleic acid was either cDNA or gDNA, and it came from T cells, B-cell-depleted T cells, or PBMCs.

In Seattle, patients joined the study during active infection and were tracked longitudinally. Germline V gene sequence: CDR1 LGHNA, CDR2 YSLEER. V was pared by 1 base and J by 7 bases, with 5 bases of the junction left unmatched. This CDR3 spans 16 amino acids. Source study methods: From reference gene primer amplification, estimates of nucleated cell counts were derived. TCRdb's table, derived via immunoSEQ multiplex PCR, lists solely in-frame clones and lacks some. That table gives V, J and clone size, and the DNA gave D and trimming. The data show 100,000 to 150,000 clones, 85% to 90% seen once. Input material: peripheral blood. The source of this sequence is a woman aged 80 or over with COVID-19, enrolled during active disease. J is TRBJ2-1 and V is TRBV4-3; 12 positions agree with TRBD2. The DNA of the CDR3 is TGCGCCAGCAGCCAAGGACTAGCGGGAGCGGGGAATGAGCAGTTCTTC. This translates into CASSQGLAGAGNEQFF.